This TCR beta chain appears in the sequencing data of a study of control samples from healthy donors and cancer patients. The CDR3 has 14 residues. The V gene lost 2 bases and the J gene lost 1 base, with 9 bases spanning the gap. In germline, CDR1 is MDHEN, CDR2 SYDVKM. Profiling relied on immunoSEQ multiplex PCR, and the TCRdb table lists in-frame clones only, not all of them. The sample consists of about 160,000 clones, 80% to 95% of them appearing once. The rearrangement links TRBV28 to TRBJ2-7, with D perhaps matching TRBD1 or TRBD2 (5 bases each). The receptor's source is a woman aged 60-75 years in good health. Sequencing was done on a sample of blood. CDR3 DNA sequence: TGTGCCAGCAGTTTACGGGACGCTTCCTACGAGCAGTACTTC. Protein product: CASSLRDASYEQYF.